The 23 T cell receptor beta chains below come from one sample, sequenced in a study of shared clonotypes between healthy human individuals. Sequenced by immunoSEQ multiplex PCR; TCRdb stores in-frame clones only, minus some. The data contain around 1.9 million clones, 93% of them seen just once; the ten biggest clones take up about 1.6%. Naive CD8 cells lacked CD45RO, underwent positive selection for CCR7 and left out terminally differentiated effector memory CD45RA+ cells. The material sequenced was naive CD8+ T cells from PBMCs. The origin of the receptors is a man aged 18 to 30 in good health. Some clones in this sample may be carry-over from other donors' samples.

This clone has a handful of counts. V is TRBV30 and J is TRBJ1-2, with D possibly matching TRBD1 (6 bases). There are 14 residues in the CDR3. Per germline, CDR1 GTSNPN and CDR2 SVGIG (reference sequence). V dropped 4 bases and J dropped 4 bases, with 16 bases sitting between them. This CDR3 is CAWIRTAKLYGYTF. CDR3 nucleotide sequence: TGTGCCTGGATCCGGACAGCAAAACTCTATGGCTACACCTTC.

Concerning this clone itself: The junction and the germline gene differ at one end; a read error may be behind it. The rearrangement joins TRBV7-2 to TRBJ2-7, with a tentative D call TRBD1 (6 bases). The CDR3 contains 12 residues. Germline lookup yields CDR1 SGHTA and CDR2 FQGNSA. The CDR3 here is CASSTRLGTTHF. Here the CDR3 DNA reads TGTGCCAGCAGCACCCGGCTGGGGACAACACACTTC.

This chain joins TRBV30 and TRBJ2-7; 9 bases align to TRBD1. The CDR3 length is 15 residues. Unmatched junction bases numbered 7, after V lost 2 bases and J lost 2 bases. Germline V gives CDR1 GTSNPN, CDR2 SVGIG (reference sequence). As DNA, the CDR3 is TGTGCCTGGAGTCCGGACAGGGGTATTCCCTACGAGCAGTACTTC. Translating it yields CAWSPDRGIPYEQYF.

This chain uses TRBV11-2 with TRBJ1-1, with 8 bases that match TRBD1. The CDR3 sequence is 16 residues long. The V segment lost 3 bases and the J segment 3 bases; nucleotides outside the gene matches: 9. Per the germline V gene, CDR1 is SGHAT and CDR2 is FQNNGV. The CDR3 coding sequence is TGTGCCAGCAGCTTGGCCCCGGCAGGGGGCTACACTGAAGCTTTCTTT. Amino acids: CASSLAPAGGYTEAFF. The variable domain in full, with the rest retrieved from reference TRBV11-2 and TRBJ1-1, is EAGVAQSPRYKIIEKRQSVAFWCNPISGHATLYWYQQILGQGPKLLIQFQNNGVVDDSQLPKDRFSAERLKGVDSTLKIQPAKLEDSAVYLCASSLAPAGGYTEAFFGQGTRLTVV.

J is TRBJ2-7 and V is TRBV10-3; either TRBD1 or TRBD2 may fit D (5 bases each). CDR1 is ENHRY and CDR2 is SYGVKD in the germline V gene. This CDR3 spans 14 amino acids. V lost 11 bases and J lost 0, with 17 bases in between. Here the CDR3 DNA reads TGTGCCGCCCATGAGGGACCCAACTCCTACGAGCAGTACTTC. This gives the protein CAAHEGPNSYEQYF.

The chain links TRBV28 to TRBJ1-1, with no clear D. Germline CDR1 is MDHEN and CDR2 is SYDVKM. CDR3 length: 17 residues. Trimming took 6 bases from V and 0 from J, leaving 20 bases between them. For the CDR3, the DNA is TGTGCCAGCAGCCTAGTGGGTCGACCGCTCATGAACACTGAAGCTTTCTTT. Its protein product is CASSLVGRPLMNTEAFF.

This clone was seen more than once but under ten times. This specimen includes other DNA sequences encoding the same CDR3. The V call is TRBV28, the J call TRBJ2-7, with D perhaps being TRBD1 or TRBD2 (7 bases each). The CDR3 contains 13 residues. The V gene's germline CDR1 is MDHEN and CDR2 SYDVKM. V was shortened by 8 bases and J by 0 bases, with 11 bases between the two germline ends. The CDR3 DNA sequence: TGTGCCAGCCGGGGGGACAGCTCCTACGAGCAGTACTTC. Amino acids: CASRGDSSYEQYF.

The chain has TRBV15 and TRBJ2-2; D is unresolved. Deletions cut 5 bases from V and 7 bases from J, with 14 bases between. The length of the CDR3 is 14 residues. Germline V gene sequence: CDR1 LNHNV, CDR2 YYDKDF (reference sequence). This CDR3 is CATSSGVGYGELFF. CDR3 bases: TGTGCCACCAGCTCTGGGGTAGGCTACGGGGAGCTGTTTTTT.

The V gene is TRBV7-9, the J gene TRBJ2-5, with 10 bases matching TRBD2. J lost 5 bases, V lost 1 base, and 4 bases had no gene match. Per the germline V gene, CDR1 is SEHNR and CDR2 is FQNEAQ (reference sequence). The CDR3 is 15 residues long. In nucleotides, the CDR3 is TGTGCCAGCAGCTTAGTTCTAGCGGGAGACGAGACCCAGTACTTC. Protein product: CASSLVLAGDETQYF. Based on the CDR3 plus reference TRBV7-9 and TRBJ2-5, the full variable domain is DTGVSQNPRHKITKRGQNVTFRCDPISEHNRLYWYRQTLGQGPEFLTYFQNEAQLEKSRLLSDRFSAERPKGSFSTLEIQRTEQGDSAMYLCASSLVLAGDETQYFGPGTRLLVL.

This clone is a singleton in its sample. The chain uses TRBV4-1 and TRBJ2-1; 12 nucleotides agree with TRBD2. J lost 9 bases, V lost 2 bases, and 5 bases had no gene match. Germline V gives CDR1 MGHRA, CDR2 YSYEKL. The CDR3 extends over 15 amino acids. The CDR3 sequence is CASSQRTSGIGEQFF. In nucleotides, the CDR3 is TGCGCCAGCAGCCAACGGACTAGCGGGATCGGTGAGCAGTTCTTC.

This clone was seen just once. CDR3 sequence reads: CATSLLGQMENEKLFF. In DNA form, the CDR3 reads TGTGCCACCAGCCTACTTGGACAAATGGAGAATGAAAAACTGTTTTTT. The rearrangement uses TRBV15 and TRBJ1-4, with D possibly matching TRBD1 (5 bases). The CDR3 has 16 amino acids. Looked up from germline, CDR1 is LNHNV and CDR2 is YYDKDF (reference sequence). The V end lost 5 bases, the J end lost 5 bases, and 18 bases lay between the germline ends.

The V and J genes are TRBV6-1 and TRBJ2-7; weak D call: TRBD1 (6 bases). With 2 bases removed from V and 2 bases from J, the gap between germline ends came to 13 bases. CDR3 length equals 15 residues. Germline CDR1 is MNHNS and CDR2 is SASEGT. CDR3 loop: CASSESPAGAYEQYF. The CDR3 nucleotides are TGTGCCAGCAGTGAATCCCCGGCAGGGGCCTACGAGCAGTACTTC.

This chain connects TRBV4-3 to TRBJ1-2; D is ambiguous. The length of the CDR3 is 15 residues. Germline V gives CDR1 LGHNA, CDR2 YSLEER. V gave up 1 base and J gave up 0 bases, with 9 bases separating them. The CDR3 DNA sequence: TGCGCCAGCAGCCAAGTAATGGCACCTAACTATGGCTACACCTTC. This codes for CASSQVMAPNYGYTF.

This clone was counted only a few times. The genes are TRBV7-8 and TRBJ1-5, with D perhaps matching TRBD1 (5 bases). The germline gives CDR1 SGHVS, CDR2 FQNEAQ. Trimming shortened V by 4 bases and J by 5 bases, and 6 bases separated the two germline ends. The CDR3 has 12 amino acids. CDR3 bases: TGTGCCAGCAGCTGGGACGATCAGCCCCAGCATTTT. The encoded protein is CASSWDDQPQHF.

The J gene is TRBJ2-7, the V gene TRBV7-6; D unresolved. Germline-derived CDR1 and CDR2 are SGHVS and FNYEAQ. V lost 3 bases and J 3 bases, leaving 15 bases between the germline ends. The CDR3 has 15 amino acids. The CDR3 DNA is TGTGCCAGCAGCTTGGGAACATTCAGTTTCTACGAGCAGTACTTC. Residues: CASSLGTFSFYEQYF.

The V and J genes are TRBV11-2 and TRBJ2-3; TRBD1 matches 7 bases. Germline values: CDR1 SGHAT, CDR2 FQNNGV. The CDR3 covers 17 residues. The V gene end was trimmed by 4 bases and the J gene end by 0 bases; junction bases not matched to a gene: 10. The CDR3 sequence: CASSSDRRITSTDTQYF. In nucleotides, the CDR3 is TGTGCCAGCAGCTCGGACAGGCGTATTACTAGCACAGATACGCAGTATTTT. Filled out from reference TRBV11-2 and TRBJ2-3, the complete variable domain reads EAGVAQSPRYKIIEKRQSVAFWCNPISGHATLYWYQQILGQGPKLLIQFQNNGVVDDSQLPKDRFSAERLKGVDSTLKIQPAKLEDSAVYLCASSSDRRITSTDTQYFGPGTRLTVL.

The V and J genes are TRBV5-1 and TRBJ1-2, with TRBD1 identical over 10 bases. This CDR3 is 19 amino acids long. Germline V gives CDR1 SGHRS, CDR2 YFSETQ. The trim removed 1 base at V and 4 bases at J, leaving 16 bases unmatched. The DNA for the CDR3 is TGCGCCAGCAGCTTGTTATTGGGACAGGGGCCTCCCCGGGGCTATGGCTACACCTTC. This encodes CASSLLLGQGPPRGYGYTF.

The rearrangement joins TRBV13 to TRBJ2-7, with D perhaps matching TRBD2 (6 bases). The ends were cut back, 4 bases at V and 7 bases at J, with 14 bases in the middle. The germline gives CDR1 PRHDT, CDR2 FYEKMQ (reference sequence). The CDR3 spans 13 residues. CDR3 sequence (DNA): TGTGCCAGCAGCTCTAGGACTAATGGGGAGCAGTACTTC. It yields the protein CASSSRTNGEQYF.

V gene TRBV28 combines with J gene TRBJ2-7; the match to TRBD2 covers 8 bases. Germline V CDR1 and CDR2: MDHEN, SYDVKM. Trimming took 7 bases from V and 2 from J; bases not matched to a gene: 7. The CDR3 is made up of 14 amino acids. CDR3 bases: TGTGCCAGCACCCGGGCGGGAGGAACCTACGAGCAGTACTTC. It codes for CASTRAGGTYEQYF. Supplemented by reference TRBV28 and TRBJ2-7, the full variable domain reads DVKVTQSSRYLVKRTGEKVFLECVQDMDHENMFWYRQDPGLGLRLIYFSYDVKMKEKGDIPEGYSVSREKKERFSLILESASTNQTSMYLCASTRAGGTYEQYFGPGTRLTVT.

This chain connects TRBV2 to TRBJ2-7; TRBD1 matches 7 bases. Germline V gene lookup returns CDR1 SNHLY and CDR2 FYNNEI. The junction had 7 bases not matched to a gene; V was cut back by 6 bases and J by 2 bases. The CDR3 totals 14 residues. CDR3 loop: CASRVQGWPYEQYF. The CDR3 DNA reads as TGTGCCAGCAGGGTACAGGGGTGGCCCTACGAGCAGTACTTC.

V gene TRBV28 combines with J gene TRBJ2-3; no definite D call. Germline CDR1 MDHEN, CDR2 SYDVKM. V dropped 7 bases and J dropped 6 bases, with 20 bases sitting between them. This CDR3 region has 15 residues. CDR3 DNA: TGTGCCAGCACTGTTTTCCCGCGGTTCGCGGATACGCAGTATTTT. Its protein product is CASTVFPRFADTQYF.

This chain connects TRBV27 to TRBJ2-5, with 7 bases aligning to TRBD1. Unmatched junction bases numbered 7, after V lost 4 bases and J lost 5 bases. The CDR3 spans 14 residues. Germline-derived CDR1 and CDR2 are MNHEY and SMNVEV (reference sequence). The CDR3 is CASSSGTAVETQYF. CDR3 nucleotide sequence: TGTGCCAGCAGTTCCGGGACAGCGGTCGAGACCCAGTACTTC.

The chain joins TRBV27 to TRBJ2-7, with D possibly being TRBD2 (6 bases). Trimming stripped 6 bases from V and 2 bases from J, with 17 bases between. CDR1 and CDR2 from the germline V gene are MNHEY and SMNVEV (reference sequence). The CDR3 has 15 amino acids. CDR3 protein: CASSQIGDSPYEQYF. In DNA, the CDR3 is TGTGCCAGCAGCCAGATAGGGGACTCACCCTACGAGCAGTACTTC.